The following is a T cell receptor beta chain sequence with its context. Its specific antigen is unknown. No much larger clone is present one base from it, and per-base qualities are unavailable. The collaborating institutions used their own protocols to collect whole blood in K2EDTA tubes. Collaborator samples were shipped for TCRbeta analysis as frozen whole blood, isolated PBMCs, or DNA extracted from either sample type. The data originate from a study of blood T cell repertoires in COVID-19 (dated by TCRdb to 2019 to 2021). About the study as a whole: Samples covering the acute and convalescent phases of COVID-19 were provided by collaborators in the United States, Italy and Spain. Where HLA class I and class II types were available, the types were taken from metadata supplied by the sample provider, not from assay-based typing. Nearly every sample came with metadata listing a de-identified subject ID, COVID-19 status, age in years and sex. Subjects who had been exposed to COVID-19, were actively infected with it, or had recovered from it provided the deeply sampled blood TCRbeta repertoires that made up the dataset. A freely available public database, intended as a resource for researchers studying the immune response to SARS-CoV-2, is where the repertoires were released. The material from the prospective study consisted of cDNA or gDNA derived from T cells, B-cell-depleted T cells, or PBMCs. The samples were drawn from the first 160 participants of the ongoing ImmuneRACE study and from 950 to 1,500 subjects provided by 6 global collaborators.

Beyond this particular receptor, the publication reports: The amount of clinical and demographic metadata varied by source and participant and was provided uncurated.

Relative to germline, V is 5 bases shorter and J is 11 bases shorter, with 27 bases between their ends. Including cysteine and phenylalanine, the CDR3 has 16 amino acids. Only the CDR3 DNA stays, 48 bases, in frame from base 1. The germline V gene encodes CDR1 LGHDT and CDR2 YNNKEL (reference sequence). TCRbeta CDR3 regions were amplified from genomic DNA by means of the immunoSEQ Assay, a bias-controlled multiplex PCR. The original methods were these. The number of nucleated cells in each sample was estimated from the amplification of reference gene primers within the assay. To quantify the absolute abundance of each unique TCRbeta CDR3 rearrangement, sequence reads were collapsed and filtered. For each sample, productive Simpson clonality was calculated as the square root of Simpson's diversity index across productive rearrangements. TCRdb holds this immuneACCESS table with in-frame rearrangements only. Some clones are missing; in checked studies, unresolved V genes explain under half, and the rest has no known cause. V and J calls and clone size are copied from that table; D and trimming were computed from the DNA. This sample is represented by around 31,000 clones; 89% of them were singletons. 25% to 35% of the sample rests with the top ten.

The sequenced sample was peripheral blood. Recombination connected TRBV3-1 (or the pseudogene TRBV3-2) to TRBJ1-2; there is no confident call for the D gene. The TCR comes from a man older than 75 with acute or convalescent COVID-19. The DNA sequence is given as TGTGCCAGCAGCTCCGACCTCCGGGTGGCGGGCTTTCGGTACACCTTC. This gives the protein CASSSDLRVAGFRYTF.